These 14 T cell receptor beta chains originate from one sample sequenced in a study of OX40 agonist ivuxolimab in advanced cancers. Repertoires were generated with immunoSEQ multiplex PCR, while TCRdb's copy carries only in-frame clones and drops some. The sample lists tens of thousands of clones, about 86% occurring once. The sequences come from CD4+ or CD8+ T cells sorted from blood, collected in a trial of the OX40 agonist ivuxolimab. The receptors were gathered from an adult with an advanced solid tumor such as melanoma, head and neck, liver or kidney cancer.

This clone was seen only once. The rearrangement uses TRBV18 and TRBJ2-1, with D perhaps TRBD1 (5 bases). Trimming cost V 0 bases and J 3 bases, with 6 bases left between them. The V gene's germline CDR1 is KGHSH and CDR2 LQKENI. This CDR3 has 14 residues. CDR3 protein: CASSPPTVYNEQFF. The CDR3 DNA reads as TGTGCCAGCTCACCACCGACAGTCTACAATGAGCAGTTCTTC. The full variable domain, with the rest looked up from reference TRBV18 and TRBJ2-1, is NAGVMQNPRHLVRRRGQEARLRCSPMKGHSHVYWYRQLPEEGLKFMVYLQKENIIDESGMPKERFSAEFPKEGPSILRIQQVVRGDSAAYFCASSPPTVYNEQFFGPGTRLTVL.

The rearrangement joins TRBV5-6 to TRBJ2-3; no clear D gene. The ends were cut back, 2 bases at V and 3 bases at J, with 13 bases in the middle. From germline, CDR1 is SGHDT and CDR2 YYEEEE. The CDR3 has 15 amino acids. CDR3 amino acids: CASSLFSVSTDTQYF. As DNA, the CDR3 is TGTGCCAGCAGCTTATTCTCCGTTTCGACAGATACGCAGTATTTT.

This rearrangement joins TRBV7-3 to TRBJ1-2; 11 nucleotides match TRBD1. Germline V CDR1 and CDR2: SGHTA, FQGTGA. The CDR3 is 17 amino acids. The junction had 12 bases not matched to a gene; V was cut back by 5 bases and J by 4 bases. The CDR3 loop is CASSPWTGGPLSYGYTF. DNA of the CDR3: TGTGCCAGCAGCCCCTGGACAGGGGGCCCGTTGAGCTATGGCTACACCTTC.

The chain couples TRBV5-4 to TRBJ2-3; 8 nucleotides line up with TRBD2. Germline V CDR1 and CDR2: SGHNT, YYREEE (reference sequence). This CDR3 region has 15 residues. J gave up 0 bases and V 4 bases, and 4 bases lay outside the gene matches. CDR3 bases: TGTGCCAGCAGCCATAGCGGGGAAAGCACAGATACGCAGTATTTT. Protein: CASSHSGESTDTQYF.

This clone was counted only a few times. The chain is built from TRBV4-2 and TRBJ2-3; 7 bases are shared with TRBD2. Germline loops: CDR1 LGHNA, CDR2 YNFKEQ. The V gene end was trimmed by 0 bases and the J gene end by 0 bases; junction bases not matched to a gene: 3. This CDR3 comprises 16 residues. DNA of the CDR3: TGTGCCAGCAGCCAAGATGGGGGGGTTAGCACAGATACGCAGTATTTT. Its protein is CASSQDGGVSTDTQYF.

This clone was picked up one time. V and J are TRBV6-5 and TRBJ2-7, with a possible D match to TRBD1 (6 bases). The V gene's germline CDR1 is MNHEY and CDR2 SVGAGI. Trimming pared 5 bases from V and 2 bases from J, leaving 13 bases between. The CDR3 loop spans 14 amino acids. The CDR3 is CASSPDRVTYEQYF. The CDR3 DNA is TGTGCCAGCAGTCCGGACAGAGTTACCTACGAGCAGTACTTC.

The V call is TRBV19, the J call TRBJ1-2; 9 nucleotides match TRBD1. This CDR3 contains 13 residues. The germline V gene encodes CDR1 LNHDA and CDR2 SQIVND (reference sequence). V lost 9 bases, J lost 4 bases, and 6 bases stayed unmatched. The CDR3 sequence: CASRDRAAYGYTF. CDR3 coding DNA: TGTGCCAGCCGGGACAGGGCTGCCTATGGCTACACCTTC.

The chain links TRBV5-6 to TRBJ2-3; D is perhaps TRBD1 (5 bases). Germline V gene data show CDR1 as SGHDT and CDR2 as YYEEEE. Trimming removed 0 bases from V and 6 bases from J, with 17 bases in between. This CDR3 comprises 16 residues. CDR3 DNA sequence: TGTGCCAGCAGCTTGGGACAGACACTTTTTTTCGATACGCAGTATTTT. This codes for CASSLGQTLFFDTQYF.

Only one count was recorded for this clone. The chain joins TRBV27 to TRBJ2-1; TRBD2 matches at 10 bases. CDR3 length equals 14 residues. Germline V CDR1 and CDR2: MNHEY, SMNVEV (reference sequence). V lost 8 bases, J lost 7 bases, and 8 bases stayed unmatched. CDR3 region: CASFGAGGRNEQFF. For the CDR3, the DNA is TGTGCCAGCTTCGGAGCGGGGGGGCGGAATGAGCAGTTCTTC.

This chain uses TRBV7-6 with TRBJ2-2; 9 bases match TRBD1. Unmatched junction bases numbered 9, after V lost 5 bases and J lost 5 bases. The CDR3 spans 16 residues. Per germline, CDR1 SGHVS and CDR2 FNYEAQ. Here the CDR3 DNA reads TGTGCCAGCAGCCCGTCGGGGACAGGGATTACCGGGGAGCTGTTTTTT. Protein: CASSPSGTGITGELFF.

The chain links TRBV2 to TRBJ2-1; tentatively, D is TRBD1 (6 bases). The CDR3 has 17 amino acids. CDR1 and CDR2 (germline): SNHLY, FYNNEI. The V end was cut by 6 bases, the J end by 0 bases, with 18 bases between. CDR3 amino acids: CASSMDSTRFSYNEQFF. In nucleotides, the CDR3 is TGTGCCAGCAGCATGGACAGCACTCGGTTCTCCTACAATGAGCAGTTCTTC.

This chain joins TRBV7-8 and TRBJ1-3; no clear D gene. V lost 5 bases and J lost 1, with 9 bases in between. Germline values: CDR1 SGHVS, CDR2 FQNEAQ. CDR3 length: 14 residues. CDR3 region: CASSPVRSGNTIYF. The CDR3 DNA reads as TGTGCCAGCAGCCCCGTGAGATCTGGAAACACCATATATTTT.

This rearrangement joins TRBV7-2 to TRBJ1-2; D gene uncertain. Germline loops: CDR1 SGHTA, CDR2 FQGNSA. V lost 2 bases, J lost 6 bases, and 13 bases lay in between. This CDR3 spans 14 amino acids. The CDR3 DNA is TGTGCCAGCAGCTTACCGGGAGTTAGAGATGGCTACACCTTC. This encodes CASSLPGVRDGYTF.

This clone was seen a single time. V gene TRBV7-6 combines with J gene TRBJ1-1, with 7 positions matching TRBD1. Germline V gene lookup returns CDR1 SGHVS and CDR2 FNYEAQ. The length of the CDR3 is 13 residues. The V and J ends lost 1 base and 7 bases, in that order; junction bases with no gene match: 3. The CDR3 region is CASSLGRDSEAFF. The CDR3 DNA sequence: TGTGCCAGCAGCTTAGGCCGGGACAGTGAAGCTTTCTTT.